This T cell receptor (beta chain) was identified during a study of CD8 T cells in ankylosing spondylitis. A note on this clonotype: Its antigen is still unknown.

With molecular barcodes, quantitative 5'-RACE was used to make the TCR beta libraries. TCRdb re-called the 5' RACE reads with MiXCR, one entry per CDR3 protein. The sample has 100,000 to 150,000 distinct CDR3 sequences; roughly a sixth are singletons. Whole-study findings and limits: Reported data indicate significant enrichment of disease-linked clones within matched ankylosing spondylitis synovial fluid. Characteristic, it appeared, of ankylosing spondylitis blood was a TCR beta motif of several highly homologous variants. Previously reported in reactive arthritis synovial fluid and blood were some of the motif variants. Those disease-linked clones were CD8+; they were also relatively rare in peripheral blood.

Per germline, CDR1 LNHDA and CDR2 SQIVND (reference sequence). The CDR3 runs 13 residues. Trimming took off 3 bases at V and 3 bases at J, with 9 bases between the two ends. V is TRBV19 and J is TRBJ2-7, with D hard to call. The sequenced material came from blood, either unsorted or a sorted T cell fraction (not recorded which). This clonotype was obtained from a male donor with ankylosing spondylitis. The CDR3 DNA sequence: TGTGCCAGTAGTATCGGACCCAGCTACGAGCAGTACTTC. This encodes CASSIGPSYEQYF.